The subject of this entry is one TCR beta chain. What antigen it recognizes has not been identified. Base qualities are not recorded, but no much larger clone differs from it by a single base. This sample stems from a study of blood T cell repertoires in COVID-19 (dated by TCRdb to about 2020). Study-level background: Collaborator samples came from the United States, Italy and Spain and covered acute and convalescent phases of COVID-19. The material from the prospective study consisted of cDNA or gDNA derived from T cells, B-cell-depleted T cells, or PBMCs. Subjects who had been exposed to COVID-19, were actively infected with it, or had recovered from it provided the deeply sampled blood TCRbeta repertoires that made up the dataset. A freely available public database, intended as a resource for researchers studying the immune response to SARS-CoV-2, is where the repertoires were released. The samples were drawn from the first 160 participants of the ongoing ImmuneRACE study and from 1,254 subjects provided by 6 global collaborators. Sample metadata almost always included a de-identified subject ID, COVID-19 status, age in years and sex. Where available, HLA class I and class II types were obtained from metadata supplied by the sample provider rather than from assay-based typing.

The CDR3 starts with the cysteine, ends with the phenylalanine, and has 13 residues. Only the CDR3 DNA is retained, 39 bases long and in frame from the first base. Reading the germline V gene (reference sequence) gives CDR1 LNHNV and CDR2 YYDKDF. Trimming costs V 5 bases and J 7 bases, and their ends lie 14 bases apart. Here is what the overall study found, with its caveats: The amount of clinical and demographic metadata varied by source and participant and was provided uncurated.

The collaborating institutions used their own protocols to collect whole blood in K2EDTA tubes. For TCRbeta analysis, collaborators shipped samples as frozen whole blood, isolated PBMCs, or DNA extracted from either of those sample types. TCRbeta CDR3 regions were amplified from genomic DNA using the immunoSEQ Assay, a bias-controlled multiplex PCR. Per the source publication's procedure: The number of nucleated cells in each sample was estimated by amplification of reference gene primers within the assay. To quantify the absolute abundance of each unique TCRbeta CDR3 rearrangement, sequence reads were collapsed and filtered. For each sample, productive Simpson clonality was calculated by taking the square root of Simpson's diversity index across productive rearrangements. TCRdb provides this immuneACCESS table in a form limited to in-frame rearrangements. Some clones are lacking; in checked studies, under half of them reflect an unresolved V gene, and why the rest are absent is not known. V and J calls and clone size come straight from that table; D and trimming were deduced from the DNA. Counted in this sample were roughly 210,000 clones; approximately 90% of them appeared once. The ten largest clonotypes hold more than 1.5% of the sample.

This receptor was identified in a man aged 65 to 85 with acute or convalescent COVID-19. What was sequenced was peripheral blood. The chain is made from TRBV15 and TRBJ1-2, with no D gene named confidently. The CDR3 has the sequence CATSDRSTGGYTF. The sequence in DNA is TGTGCCACCAGCGACCGTTCCACGGGTGGCTACACCTTC.